This T cell receptor (beta chain) was retrieved from a study of T cell repertoires in cytomegalovirus infection (dated 2019 in TCRdb). Notes on the research overall: Because public TCR beta signatures pointed to carriage of CMV infection together with the matching HLA type, the HLA type of each donor mattered for the analysis. Points the paper makes about the study in general: In both this cohort and an independent cohort of 350 or so donors, the cumulative frequency of public TCR beta family members distinguished carriers of CMV infection plus the relevant HLA type. The ex vivo response was dominated by HLA-C-restricted CMV-specific TCR beta clonotypes, which also provided the single most frequent clonotype in two of eight donors.

CDR3 length: 16 amino acids, cysteine to phenylalanine. The only DNA kept is the CDR3, 48 bases in frame from the first base. Per the germline V gene, SGHTA is the CDR1 and FQGTGA is the CDR2. The trim is 2 bases for V and 9 bases for J, with a gap of 17 bases between the germline ends. About this clonotype: It has no known antigen specificity. No base quality values were provided; no much bigger clone lies one nucleotide off.

Sequencing relied on an Illumina HiSeq 1500. TCRdb itself trimmed the public reads at Q25 with fastp, ran MiXCR and retained productive beta chains. Duplicate CDR3 protein sequences are folded into a single record with the most common DNA and genes. The sample data list some 390,000 distinct CDR3 sequences, and about a sixth of these were observed just once. Of the sample, about 10% is held by the ten largest clones. Sequenced input: PBMCs. This sequence originates from a human donor in good health (CMV status not recorded). Some clones in this sample may be carry-over from other donors' samples. Recombination joined TRBV7-3 with TRBJ1-6, with TRBD1 perhaps the D gene, on 5 matching bases. The DNA sequence is given as TGTGCCAGCAGCTTAGCTGGGGGAAGGCACAGTTCACCCCTCCACTTT. This translates into CASSLAGGRHSSPLHF.